The entry below gives a single T cell receptor beta chain sequence along with its context. These data are taken from a study of cytomegalovirus exposure and HLA in healthy donors. Germline CDR1 LNHDA, CDR2 SQIVND (reference sequence). Unmatched junction bases numbered 6, after V lost 4 bases and J lost 0 bases. The length of the CDR3 is 15 residues. A multiplex PCR was run with 60 Vbeta primers and 13 Jbeta primers. Assay: immunoSEQ multiplex PCR; the TCRdb copy retains only in-frame clones and omits some. The table records about 150,000 clones, almost 85% of them present only once. The receptor was isolated from a man aged 25 to 40 in good health and CMV-seropositive. The chain is built from TRBV19 and TRBJ2-7, with TRBD1 matching over 7 bases. Sequencing was carried out using PBMCs. CDR3 bases: TGTGCCAGTAGTAGGGGACAGTTAAGCTCCTACGAGCAGTACTTC. Translated, it gives CASSRGQLSSYEQYF.